Presented here are 26 T cell receptor beta chains from one specimen sequenced in a study of T-cell memory formation after mild COVID-19. Each CDR3 protein is one row after TCRdb ran MiXCR on the 5' RACE reads. The table records 550,000 to 650,000 distinct CDR3 sequences, 17% of them present only once. Input material: PBMCs or a T cell subset sorted from them (not recorded which). Receptors originate from an adult woman who had mild COVID-19 (a few samples of this study predate the infection). Cell type and time point are not known.

This clonotype was picked up a small number of times. The chain uses TRBV12-3 or TRBV12-4 and TRBJ2-3, with a possible D match to TRBD2 (7 bases). V lost 2 bases to trimming and J lost 2 bases, with 11 bases between them. The CDR3 totals 15 residues. The CDR3 sequence: CASSLRGASTDTQYF. The DNA for the CDR3 is TGTGCCAGCAGTTTACGGGGGGCGTCCACAGATACGCAGTATTTT.

This clonotype came up a few times. V is TRBV13 and J is TRBJ1-3; D ambiguous. Germline lookup yields CDR1 PRHDT and CDR2 FYEKMQ (reference sequence). Deletions cut 5 bases from V and 4 bases from J, with 6 bases between. The CDR3 consists of 12 residues. This CDR3 reads CASSARGNTIYF. In nucleotides, the CDR3 is TGTGCCAGCAGCGCCCGAGGAAACACCATATATTTT.

The sample holds a few counts of this clonotype. This chain links TRBV4-3 with TRBJ1-4, with no clear D. Germline V CDR1 and CDR2: LGHNA, YSLEER. Deletions cut 2 bases from V and 0 bases from J, with 7 bases between. The CDR3 has 15 residues. The CDR3 spells CASSQHIATNEKLFF. For the CDR3, the DNA is TGCGCCAGCAGCCAACATATCGCAACTAATGAAAAACTGTTTTTT.

This clonotype was counted only a few times. The V gene is TRBV9, the J gene TRBJ2-4; D may be TRBD2 (6 bases). CDR3 size: 15 residues. The germline V gene encodes CDR1 SGDLS and CDR2 YYNGEE. The V and J ends lost 0 bases and 7 bases respectively, with 14 bases between them. This chain's CDR3 is CASSVGTIGVNIQYF. The DNA of the CDR3 is TGTGCCAGCAGCGTAGGGACTATCGGCGTGAACATTCAGTACTTC.

V usage is TRBV7-6 and J usage is TRBJ2-3, with a possible D match to TRBD1 (5 bases). CDR1 is SGHVS and CDR2 is FNYEAQ in the germline V gene. V was shortened by 2 bases and J by 4 bases, with 13 bases between the two germline ends. This CDR3 is built from 15 residues. The CDR3 loop is CASSLSQGRSDTQYF. The CDR3 nucleotides read TGTGCCAGCAGCTTAAGCCAGGGAAGATCAGATACGCAGTATTTT. The full variable domain, completed using reference TRBV7-6 and TRBJ2-3, is GAGVSQSPRYKVTKRGQDVALRCDPISGHVSLYWYRQALGQGPEFLTYFNYEAQQDKSGLPNDRFSAERPEGSISTLTIQRTEQRDSAMYRCASSLSQGRSDTQYFGPGTRLTVL.

This clonotype turned up a few times. The chain is built from TRBV5-8 and TRBJ2-1, with D possibly being TRBD1 (5 bases). V was pared by 4 bases and J by 0 bases, with 17 bases between. This CDR3 spans 17 amino acids. Germline CDR1 is SGHTS and CDR2 is YDEGEE. CDR3 DNA: TGTGCCAGCAGCGATCTAAGACAGACAAGCTCCTACAATGAGCAGTTCTTC. This encodes CASSDLRQTSSYNEQFF.

The chain combines TRBV12-3 or TRBV12-4 with TRBJ1-5, with unresolved D. Trimming removed 7 bases at V and 0 bases at J, with 22 bases between. The CDR3 totals 18 residues. CDR3 protein: CASTFLGVTRNSNQPQHF. The CDR3 DNA reads as TGTGCCAGCACCTTCCTCGGTGTCACCCGGAATAGCAATCAGCCCCAGCATTTT.

As DNA, the CDR3 is TGTGCCAGCAGCTTAAACCGGATGAACACTGAAGCTTTCTTT. Protein: CASSLNRMNTEAFF. The chain carries TRBV13 and TRBJ1-1; D is undetermined. Germline V gene data show CDR1 as PRHDT and CDR2 as FYEKMQ (reference sequence). The CDR3 length is 14 residues. The germline V and J ends were trimmed by 2 bases and 0 bases, with 7 bases remaining between them.

At least ten counts were recorded for this clonotype. The rearrangement uses TRBV12-3 or TRBV12-4 and TRBJ1-5; D uncertain. This CDR3 contains 15 residues. V was pared by 3 bases and J by 2 bases, with 11 bases between. The CDR3 DNA is TGTGCCAGCAGTTTGGCGGGAACGGGCAATCAGCCCCAGCATTTT. Protein product: CASSLAGTGNQPQHF.

This clonotype occurred a few times. The chain employs TRBV12-3 or TRBV12-4 and TRBJ2-5; D tentatively reads TRBD1 or TRBD2 (6 bases each). The CDR3 runs to 14 residues. The germline V and J ends were trimmed by 8 bases and 5 bases, with 18 bases remaining between them. DNA of the CDR3: TGTGCCAGCGCTCCATCCAGGAGGGGGGAGACCCAGTACTTC. Amino acid sequence: CASAPSRRGETQYF.

At least ten counts were recorded for this clonotype. This sequence joins TRBV15 and TRBJ2-2; D is unclear. Deletions cut 6 bases from V and 5 bases from J, with 7 bases between. This CDR3 contains 12 residues. Germline V gives CDR1 LNHNV, CDR2 YYDKDF (reference sequence). CDR3 residues: CATRIATGELFF. CDR3 bases: TGTGCCACCAGGATTGCGACCGGGGAGCTGTTTTTT.

CDR3 bases: TGTGCCAGCAGCCTAAGTCGGGGGACAAGCTCTGGGGCCAACGTCCTGACTTTC. This codes for CASSLSRGTSSGANVLTF. V gene TRBV9 combines with J gene TRBJ2-6; perhaps D is TRBD1 or TRBD2 (6 bases each). V was cut by 4 bases and J by 0 bases, with 17 bases left in between. CDR1 SGDLS and CDR2 YYNGEE come from the germline V gene. The CDR3 consists of 18 residues.

The chain combines TRBV7-2 with TRBJ2-7; 11 positions agree with TRBD2. The CDR3 has 15 amino acids. Per germline, CDR1 SGHTA and CDR2 FQGNSA. With 9 bases clipped from V and 8 bases from J, the junction kept 15 bases outside the gene matches. This CDR3 reads CASSTLTSGIPKQYF. The CDR3, as DNA: TGTGCCAGTTCAACTCTGACTAGCGGGATCCCGAAGCAGTACTTC. Full variable domain (remainder filled in from reference TRBV7-2 and TRBJ2-7): GAGVSQSPSNKVTEKGKDVELRCDPISGHTALYWYRQSLGQGLEFLIYFQGNSAPDKSGLPSDRFSAERTGGSVSTLTIQRTQQEDSAVYLCASSTLTSGIPKQYFGPGTRLTVT.

V usage is TRBV7-3 and J usage is TRBJ2-2, with TRBD2 matching 9 bases. Per the germline V gene, CDR1 is SGHTA and CDR2 is FQGTGA. Trimming at V came to 5 bases and at J to 5 bases, leaving 9 bases not matched to a gene. This CDR3 region has 16 residues. The CDR3 coding sequence is TGTGCCAGCAGCCTGATTAGCGGGAGACTAACCGGGGAGCTGTTTTTT. This sequence encodes CASSLISGRLTGELFF.

This clonotype was counted only a few times. The chain carries TRBV29-1 and TRBJ2-1; 7 bases line up with TRBD2. Germline V lookup: CDR1 SQVTM, CDR2 ANQGSEA. Unmatched junction bases numbered 8, after V lost 3 bases and J lost 6 bases. The CDR3 has 14 residues. In nucleotides, the CDR3 is TGCAGCGTTGATGGCCTAGCGGCCACCAATGAGCAGTTCTTC. This encodes CSVDGLAATNEQFF.

The sample holds a few counts of this clonotype. The chain carries TRBV9 and TRBJ2-2; D assignment may be TRBD1 or TRBD2 (6 bases each). In germline, CDR1 is SGDLS, CDR2 YYNGEE. V lost 6 bases and J lost 7, with 19 bases in between. The CDR3 consists of 15 residues. DNA of the CDR3: TGTGCCAGCACCTCGACATGGGGGGCTGGCGGGGAGCTGTTTTTT. It is translated as CASTSTWGAGGELFF.

This chain joins TRBV27 and TRBJ1-1, with D uncertain. The CDR3 is made up of 15 amino acids. Germline V gives CDR1 MNHEY, CDR2 SMNVEV (reference sequence). V gave up 7 bases and J gave up 6 bases, with 21 bases separating them. Here the CDR3 reads CASTADMRRPPEAFF. Written as DNA, the CDR3 is TGTGCCAGCACCGCGGATATGAGGAGGCCACCTGAAGCTTTCTTT.

In the case of this clonotype: At one of its ends the junction is not consistent with the germline gene, which may arise from a read error. The V gene is TRBV7-7, the J gene TRBJ2-2; D unclear. Germline values: CDR1 SSHAT, CDR2 FNYEAQ (reference sequence). The length of the CDR3 is 14 residues. As DNA, the CDR3 is TGTGCTAGCAGCTTCGAGCTGAACACCGGGGAGCTGTTTTTT. It translates to CASSFELNTGELFF.

This clonotype was recorded a few times. This chain joins TRBV28 and TRBJ2-7; D is unclear. V lost 5 bases and J lost 0, with 8 bases in between. The germline V gene encodes CDR1 MDHEN and CDR2 SYDVKM. The CDR3 length is 13 residues. This chain's CDR3 is CASSEASSYEQYF. CDR3 coding DNA: TGTGCCAGCAGTGAGGCGAGCTCCTACGAGCAGTACTTC.

The chain has TRBV20-1 and TRBJ1-2, with a tentative D call TRBD1 (5 bases). Trimming pared 5 bases from V and 5 bases from J, leaving 12 bases between. The CDR3 has 12 residues. The germline V gene encodes CDR1 DFQATT and CDR2 SNEGSKA (reference sequence). CDR3 sequence (DNA): TGCAGTGCTGGGACTGCCCTGTATGGCTACACCTTC. As protein: CSAGTALYGYTF.

The chain is built from TRBV24-1 and TRBJ2-7, with TRBD2 as a possible D gene (6 bases). Germline CDR1 is KGHDR and CDR2 is SFDVKD. V was pared by 7 bases and J by 3 bases, with 9 bases between. The CDR3 has 12 residues. CDR3 protein: CATSGGNYEQYF. CDR3 bases: TGTGCCACCAGCGGCGGGAACTACGAGCAGTACTTC.

In its sample, this clonotype was seen many times. This chain joins TRBV24-1 and TRBJ2-1; no clear D gene. V dropped 0 bases and J dropped 0 bases, with 8 bases sitting between them. Germline lookup yields CDR1 KGHDR and CDR2 SFDVKD. CDR3 length: 16 residues. The CDR3 DNA reads TGTGCCACCAGTGATTTGAGCGTGAGCTCCTACAATGAGCAGTTCTTC. It yields the protein CATSDLSVSSYNEQFF.

The genes are TRBV6-5 and TRBJ2-2, with D tentatively TRBD2 (6 bases). V gave up 7 bases and J gave up 4 bases, with 16 bases separating them. The CDR3 extends over 15 amino acids. The germline CDR1 and CDR2 sequences are MNHEY and SVGAGI. The CDR3: CASNRGIAATGELFF. The CDR3, as DNA: TGTGCCAGCAACCGAGGAATAGCGGCCACCGGGGAGCTGTTTTTT.

The rearrangement uses TRBV7-8 and TRBJ2-4; D unclear. The CDR3 has 12 residues. The V end was cut by 4 bases, the J end by 9 bases, with 10 bases between. Germline lookup yields CDR1 SGHVS and CDR2 FQNEAQ. The CDR3 spells CASSSSTGIQYF. The CDR3 DNA follows: TGTGCCAGCAGCTCGAGTACTGGCATTCAGTACTTC. Filled out from reference TRBV7-8 and TRBJ2-4, the complete variable domain reads GAGVSQSPRYKVAKRGQDVALRCDPISGHVSLFWYQQALGQGPEFLTYFQNEAQLDKSGLPSDRFFAERPEGSVSTLKIQRTQQEDSAVYLCASSSSTGIQYFGAGTRLSVL.

The chain employs TRBV12-3 or TRBV12-4 and TRBJ1-3; 7 bases match TRBD1. This CDR3 contains 13 residues. The V and J ends lost 10 bases and 2 bases, in that order; junction bases with no gene match: 5. CDR3 residues: CAIGTVAGNTIYF. For the CDR3, the DNA is TGTGCCATCGGGACAGTTGCTGGAAACACCATATATTTT.

The V call is TRBV20-1, the J call TRBJ1-2; 9 nucleotides agree with TRBD1. The CDR3 extends over 15 amino acids. Trimming took 6 bases from V and 2 from J; bases not matched to a gene: 10. CDR1 and CDR2 from the germline V gene are DFQATT and SNEGSKA (reference sequence). The CDR3 region is CSAEPTGGGNYGYTF. CDR3 in DNA: TGCAGTGCCGAACCGACAGGGGGAGGGAACTATGGCTACACCTTC.